Reported below is one T cell receptor beta chain. This entry comes from a study of CD8+ T cells in alopecia areata. Researchers took lesional scalp punch biopsies and peripheral blood from people who were alopecia areata patients. CD4+ and CD8+ T cells were sorted from PBMCs stained for CD3, CD4 and CD8. Isolated RNA was reverse transcribed into cDNA used as the sequencing template. The assay was immunoSEQ multiplex PCR, and TCRdb's table has in-frame clones only and misses some. Counted here are roughly 250,000 clones, roughly two thirds occurring once; the ten biggest clones make up approximately 1.2%. V gave up 7 bases and J gave up 8 bases; unmatched junction bases: 4. Germline CDR1 is SQVTM and CDR2 is ANQGSEA. This CDR3 is 12 amino acids long.

Sequenced material: CD4+ T cells sorted from blood, taken at week 0. The V and J genes are TRBV29-1 and TRBJ1-4; 10 bases are shared with TRBD1. The receptor's source is a human donor with alopecia areata. CDR3 in DNA: TGCAGCGGCGGGACAGGGGACGAAAAACTGTTTTTT. Its translation: CSGGTGDEKLFF.